These T cell receptor beta chains were read from a single sample in a study of T cells in tuberculosis. TCRdb's copy holds only in-frame clones and misses some; the assay was immunoSEQ multiplex PCR. The sample holds some 34,000 clones; 87% are singletons and the top ten take approximately 5.9%. The sample consisted of PBMCs, taken at tuberculosis diagnosis. The receptors shown here come from an adult with tuberculosis. The CDR3 runs from the conserved cysteine through the conserved F or W. A D gene is named only where the DNA matches it firmly. Expanded clones get a size class; other rows say once, few or many, or leave the size out.

clone_size j_call d_call cdr3_length v_call cdr3_nt cdr3_aa
. TRBJ2-1 TRBD2 15 TRBV6-5 TGTGCCAGCAGCTCCCCTGCGGGAGCAACCAATGAGCAGTTCTTC CASSSPAGATNEQFF
. TRBJ2-7 TRBD1 15 TRBV5-1 TGCGCCAGCAGCTTGGCCCCAGGGGGACGGTACGAGCAGTACTTC CASSLAPGGRYEQYF
. TRBJ1-1 . 13 TRBV2 TGTGCCAGCAGTGAAACGGGATCCACTGAAGCTTTCTTT CASSETGSTEAFF
. TRBJ2-1 . 10 TRBV29-1 TGCAGCGTTGTTCATAATGAGCAGTTCTTC CSVVHNEQFF
. TRBJ2-7 . 19 TRBV12-2 TGTGCAAGTCGCTACCGGGGGACTAGCGGGAGGCCCGCAACCTACGAGCAGTACTTC CASRYRGTSGRPATYEQYF
. TRBJ2-5 TRBD2 16 TRBV6-5 TGTGCCAGCAGTTACTCTCGACTAGCGGGAGGATCGACCCAGTACTTC CASSYSRLAGGSTQYF
. TRBJ2-7 TRBD1 15 TRBV6-1 TGTGCCAGCAGTGAGACAGGGGGTTCCTCCTACGAGCAGTACTTC CASSETGGSSYEQYF
. TRBJ2-5 . 14 TRBV5-1 TGCGCCAGCAGCTTGGGACTACCCAAAGAGACCCAGTACTTC CASSLGLPKETQYF
. TRBJ2-7 TRBD1 11 TRBV30 TGTGCCTTCCGGACAGGGGAGATCCCGTACTTC CAFRTGEIPYF
. TRBJ2-3 TRBD2 16 TRBV5-8 TGTGCCAGCAGCTCCGGGACTAGCGGTAGCACAGATACGCAGTATTTT CASSSGTSGSTDTQYF
once TRBJ2-1 . 16 TRBV14 TGTGCCAGCAGCCAAGGAAGGCTAGAAGGATACAATGAGCAGTTCTTC CASSQGRLEGYNEQFF
once TRBJ1-5 TRBD1 18 TRBV19 TGTGCCAGTAGTATAGTAACGGGACAGGGCAGTGGCAATCAGCCCCAGCATTTT CASSIVTGQGSGNQPQHF
. TRBJ2-7 . 11 TRBV28 TGTGCCAGCAGTTTGGGCCGAGAGCAGTACTTC CASSLGREQYF
. TRBJ2-1 TRBD2 15 TRBV19 TGTGCCAGCCGTATCCCTACGGGAGGGTACAGTGAGCAGTTCTTC CASRIPTGGYSEQFF
. TRBJ2-2 TRBD2 15 TRBV7-9 TGTGCCAGCAGCCCAGCTAGCGGGGGCGCCGGGGAGCTGTTTTTT CASSPASGGAGELFF
. TRBJ2-7 . 15 TRBV7-2 TGTGCCAGCAGCTTAGAGGGGGACCTATCCTACGAGCAGTACTTC CASSLEGDLSYEQYF
. TRBJ1-1 . 14 TRBV28 TGTGCCAGCAGTCGGGACATCATGAACACTGAAGCTTTCTTT CASSRDIMNTEAFF
. TRBJ2-7 TRBD1 14 TRBV7-9 TGTGCCAGCAGCCGACCGGGACAGGGACACGAGCAGTACTTC CASSRPGQGHEQYF
. TRBJ2-1 TRBD1 15 TRBV11-2 TGTGCCAGCAGCCCCAGGAGACAGGGGATGTCCAAGGAGTTCTTC CASSPRRQGMSKEFF
. TRBJ2-3 . 15 TRBV9 TGTGCCAGCAGCGTAGATGGAAGGGGGAAGGATACGCAGTATTTT CASSVDGRGKDTQYF
. TRBJ2-2 . 13 TRBV9 TGTGCCAGCAGCTCAGGCCCCACCGGGGAGCTGTTTTTT CASSSGPTGELFF
few TRBJ2-5 TRBD1 14 TRBV7-9 TGTGCCAGCTCTGGGACAGGGCTACAAGAGACCCAGTACTTC CASSGTGLQETQYF
. TRBJ2-2 TRBD2 18 TRBV28 TGTGCCAGCAGTTTATTCCGGGGAGCGGGGGGCCGCGCCGGGGAGCTGTTTTTT CASSLFRGAGGRAGELFF
. TRBJ1-4 . 13 TRBV28 TGTGCCAGCAGGGGCAGAGCTAATGAAAAACTGTTTTTT CASRGRANEKLFF
. TRBJ1-1 . 14 TRBV5-1 TGCGCCAGCAGCTTTGGAGGCCCGAACACTGAAGCTTTCTTT CASSFGGPNTEAFF
. TRBJ2-2 . 14 TRBV6-1 TGTGCCAGCAGCCGGGAATGGCGGGAAGGGGAGCTGTTTTTT CASSREWREGELFF
. TRBJ1-2 TRBD1 15 TRBV6-1 TGTGCCAGCAGGAACAGGGGGGAACCACGGAATGGCTACACCTTC CASRNRGEPRNGYTF
. TRBJ2-1 TRBD2 14 TRBV11-2 TGTGCCAGCAGCTTAGAACTAGCGGGAAATGAGCAGTTCTTC CASSLELAGNEQFF
few TRBJ2-5 TRBD2 16 TRBV9 TGTGCCAGCAGCCCCCAGGTGGCTAGCGGGAAAGAGACCCAGTACTTC CASSPQVASGKETQYF
. TRBJ1-2 TRBD1 15 TRBV5-6 TGTGCCAGCAGCCCTGGGACAGGGTACCTTCGGGGCTACACCTTC CASSPGTGYLRGYTF
few TRBJ1-2 . 16 TRBV4-3 TGCGCCAGCAGCGCTAAGGGCTCAGGGTCTCCATATGGCTACACCTTC CASSAKGSGSPYGYTF
. TRBJ1-1 . 14 TRBV4-1 TGCGCCAGCAGCGTGACGGGGGGGGGCACTGAAGCTTTCTTT CASSVTGGGTEAFF
few TRBJ2-1 . 14 TRBV7-9 TGTGCCTCCCGAGGAGGGATCGGCTACAATGAGCAGTTCTTC CASRGGIGYNEQFF
. TRBJ2-4 TRBD1 14 TRBV25-1 TGTGCCAGCAGTGGGGACAGGGGTCAAAACATTCAGTACTTC CASSGDRGQNIQYF
. TRBJ1-5 . 14 TRBV4-2 TGTGCCAGCAGCCAAGAACAAGTCAATCAGCCCCAGCATTTT CASSQEQVNQPQHF
. TRBJ2-6 . 15 TRBV5-6 TGTGCCAGCGGGCAGGGGAGCTCTGGGGCCAACGTCCTGACTTTC CASGQGSSGANVLTF
. TRBJ1-3 . 13 TRBV6-6 TGTGCCAGCCTTAGACAGACTGGAAACACCATATATTTT CASLRQTGNTIYF
medium-sized TRBJ2-3 . 12 TRBV19 TGTGCCAGTAGTACCCTCACAGATACGCAGTATTTT CASSTLTDTQYF
. TRBJ2-5 . 15 TRBV7-2 TGTGCCAGCAGCTTTGGGCGGGACCCGAAAGAGACCCAGTACTTC CASSFGRDPKETQYF
. TRBJ2-5 TRBD2 13 TRBV19 TGTGCCAGCGCTAGCGGGGGGGCAGAGACCCAGTACTTC CASASGGAETQYF
. TRBJ2-1 TRBD2 14 TRBV5-1 TGCGCCAGCAGCTTCCTAGCGGGAAACAATGAGCAGTTCTTC CASSFLAGNNEQFF
. TRBJ1-5 . 14 TRBV19 TGTGCCAGTAGTATGGCAGGGCTTACTCAGCCCCAGCATTTT CASSMAGLTQPQHF